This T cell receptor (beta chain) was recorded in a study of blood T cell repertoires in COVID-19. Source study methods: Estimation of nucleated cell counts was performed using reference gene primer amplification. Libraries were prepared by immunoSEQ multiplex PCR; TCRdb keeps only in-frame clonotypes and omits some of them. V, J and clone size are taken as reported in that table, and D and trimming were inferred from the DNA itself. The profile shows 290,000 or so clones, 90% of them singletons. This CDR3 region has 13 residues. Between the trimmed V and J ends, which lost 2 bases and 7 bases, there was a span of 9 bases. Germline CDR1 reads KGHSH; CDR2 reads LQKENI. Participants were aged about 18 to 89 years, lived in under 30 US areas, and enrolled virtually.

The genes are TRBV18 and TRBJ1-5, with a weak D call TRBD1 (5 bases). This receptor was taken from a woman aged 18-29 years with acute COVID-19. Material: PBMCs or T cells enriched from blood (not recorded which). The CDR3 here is CASSPGGIQPQHF. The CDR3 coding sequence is TGTGCCAGCTCACCAGGGGGGATCCAGCCCCAGCATTTT.